This entry describes one T cell receptor (beta chain). This clonotype was recorded only once. The antigen it recognizes is unknown. No much larger clone is present one base from it, and per-base qualities are unavailable. Just one read gives weak support. From the cysteine up to the phenylalanine, the CDR3 has a length of 13 residues. The retained sequence is limited to the CDR3, 39 bases, with the frame set at the first base. Trimming costs V 9 bases and J 2 bases, and their ends lie 10 bases apart. CDR1 and CDR2, looked up from the germline V gene, are MNHEY and SVGEGT. RNA was extracted using the RNeasy kit, and roughly 0.5 to 1 ug of the RNA was reverse transcribed with random hexamers. TCR beta CDR3 regions were amplified with the immunoSEQ multiplex PCR assay covering 54 Vbeta and 13 Jbeta segments. PCR amplification bias was corrected by using a synthetic template baseline for primer optimization and computational correction. The authors processed their data as follows. Reads were assigned to V, D and J genes according to IMGT and analyzed in immunoSEQ Analyzer, with only productive sequences retained. Clonality was calculated as one minus the Shannon entropy normalized by log2 of the number of productive unique sequences. Public and private clones were assessed among the 100 most prevalent clones of each patient and control. A clone was defined as Susac-specific if it was absent from the healthy and MS cohorts, from roughly 1,000 published viral clones and from other ImmuneACCESS disease sequences. TCRdb reanalyzed the raw reads on its own, using fastp at Q25 for trimming and MiXCR for clone calling, and kept in-frame beta chains. Duplicate CDR3 protein sequences are folded into a single record with the most common DNA and genes. The V and J calls follow TCRdb's processing rather than the paper's. Recorded for this sample are 150,000 to 200,000 distinct CDR3 sequences; 94% of them occurred a single time. Clones ranked in the top ten supply about 0.086% of the sample.

Peripheral blood CD8+ and CD4+ T cells from healthy donors, Susac syndrome patients and multiple sclerosis patients were profiled using high-throughput TCR beta sequencing. The multiple sclerosis controls were treatment-naive patients whose relapsing-remitting disease, either stable or active, fulfilled the revised McDonald criteria. Bulk CD8+ and CD4+ T cells were purified by magnetic negative isolation, whereas CD8+ TEMRA cells were enriched by FACS. Blood was collected in EDTA tubes and processed within 24 hours, with PBMCs isolated through density gradient centrifugation. PBMCs intended for TCR sequencing were frozen in liquid nitrogen and were later thawed in a 37 degrees C water bath. The sorted or isolated CD4+, CD8+ and CD8+ TEMRA cells had a purity of 90% or higher. This sample is part of a study of CD8 T cells in Susac syndrome (dated by TCRdb to between 2018 and 2021). At the level of the whole study: Repertoire sequencing was used to test whether CD8+ T cell activation and differentiation in Susac syndrome was antigen driven.

Findings and caveats that apply to the study as a whole: The study acknowledged that relatively few individuals were included in the TCR sequencing and HLA analysis.

This sequence originates from a human donor with multiple sclerosis. The rearranged chain carries TRBV6-2 or TRBV6-3 and TRBJ2-2; no D gene is confidently identified. The specimen sequenced was CD4+ T cells from PBMCs. The CDR3 region has the sequence CASTSPNTGELFF. The sequence in DNA is TGTGCCAGTACAAGCCCCAACACCGGGGAGCTGTTTTTT.